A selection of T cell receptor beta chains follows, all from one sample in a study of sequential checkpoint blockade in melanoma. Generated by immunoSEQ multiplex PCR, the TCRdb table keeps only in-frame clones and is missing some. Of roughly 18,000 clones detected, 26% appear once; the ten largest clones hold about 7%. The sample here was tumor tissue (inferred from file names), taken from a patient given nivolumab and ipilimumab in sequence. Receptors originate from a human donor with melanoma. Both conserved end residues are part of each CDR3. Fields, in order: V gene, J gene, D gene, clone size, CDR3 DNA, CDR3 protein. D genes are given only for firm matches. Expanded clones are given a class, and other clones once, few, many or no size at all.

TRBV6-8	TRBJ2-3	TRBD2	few	TGTGCCAGCAGATTACTAGCGGGAGATACGCAGTATTTT	CASRLLAGDTQYF
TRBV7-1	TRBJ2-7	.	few	TGTGCCAGCAGCTTAGGTGAGGGGGACGAGCAGTACTTC	CASSLGEGDEQYF
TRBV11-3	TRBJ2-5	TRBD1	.	TGTGCCAGCAGCCCAAACCGGGACAGGGAGACCCAGTACTTC	CASSPNRDRETQYF
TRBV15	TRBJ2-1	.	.	TGTGCCACCAGGAGAGAAGGGCCCCCCTACAATGAGCAGTTCTTC	CATRREGPPYNEQFF
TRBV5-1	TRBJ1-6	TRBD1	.	TGCGCCAGCGCGACAGGGGAACATAATTCACCCCTCCACTTT	CASATGEHNSPLHF
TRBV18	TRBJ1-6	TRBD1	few	TGTGCCAGCTCACCACCGGACAGGGGCAAAAATTCACCCCTCCACTTT	CASSPPDRGKNSPLHF
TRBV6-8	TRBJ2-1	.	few	TGTGCCAGCAGTGCTAGCTCCTACAATGAGCAGTTCTTC	CASSASSYNEQFF
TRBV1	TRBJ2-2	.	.	TGCACCAGCAGCCGGAGTCCCGGGACTAGCGGGACCCTAAAGAACACCGGGGAGCTGTTTTTT	CTSSRSPGTSGTLKNTGELFF
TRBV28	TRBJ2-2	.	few	TGTGCCAGCAGTCCCCCGGTCACCGGGGAGCTGTTTTTT	CASSPPVTGELFF
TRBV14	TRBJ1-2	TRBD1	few	TGTGCCAGCAGCCAAGACCTGACAGGGTTTGGCTACACCTTC	CASSQDLTGFGYTF
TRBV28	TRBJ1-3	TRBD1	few	TGTGCCAGCAGTTTTCCGAAGGCCTTTGGGACAGGTGGAAACACCATATATTTT	CASSFPKAFGTGGNTIYF
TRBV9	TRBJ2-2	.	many	TGTGCCAGCAGCTTTTCCAGCCCCACCGGGGAGCTGTTTTTT	CASSFSSPTGELFF
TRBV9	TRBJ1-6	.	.	TGTGCCAGCAGCGTCAGCACAAACGGATCACCCCTCCACTTT	CASSVSTNGSPLHF
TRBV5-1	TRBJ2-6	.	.	TGCGCCAGCAGCTTAAAGGAGAGCTCTGGGGCCAACGTCCTGACTTTC	CASSLKESSGANVLTF
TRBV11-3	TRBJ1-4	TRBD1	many	TGTGCCAGCAGCTCCGACAGGGGAAGGGAAAAACTGTTTTTT	CASSSDRGREKLFF
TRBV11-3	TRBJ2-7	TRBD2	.	TGTGCCAGCAGCCAACGTATGGTAGCGGGAGGTAACGAGCAGTACTTC	CASSQRMVAGGNEQYF
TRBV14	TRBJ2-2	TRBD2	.	TGTGCCAGCAGCCATCCGGTAGGGGCTAGCGGGAGTTGGACCGGGGAGCTGTTTTTT	CASSHPVGASGSWTGELFF
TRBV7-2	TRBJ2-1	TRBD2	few	TGTGCCAGCAGCTTACCAACTAGCGCTCATGAGCAGTTCTTC	CASSLPTSAHEQFF
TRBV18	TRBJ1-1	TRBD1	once	TGTGCCAGCTCAAAAAGGACAGGGGGGGACACTGAAGCTTTCTTT	CASSKRTGGDTEAFF
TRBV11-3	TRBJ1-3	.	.	TGTGCCAGCAGCTCCGCGGGGAGCTCTGGAAACACCATATATTTT	CASSSAGSSGNTIYF
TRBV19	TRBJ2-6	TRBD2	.	TGTGCCAGTAGTTGGGGACTAGCGGGCGACTCTGGGGCCAACGTCCTGACTTTC	CASSWGLAGDSGANVLTF
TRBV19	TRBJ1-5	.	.	TGTGCCAGTAGTCACAGGGAAGCCCGCAATCAGCCCCAGCATTTT	CASSHREARNQPQHF
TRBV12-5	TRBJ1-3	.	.	TGTGCCAGCGGGTCGGGGGGAAACACCATATATTTT	CASGSGGNTIYF
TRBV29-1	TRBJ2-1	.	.	TGCAGCGTTGATTCGGGGCACAATGAGCAGTTCTTC	CSVDSGHNEQFF
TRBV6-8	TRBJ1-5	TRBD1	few	TGTGCCAGCAGTTCTACCGGGACAGGGGATCAGCCCCAGCATTTT	CASSSTGTGDQPQHF
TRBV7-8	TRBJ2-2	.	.	TGTGCCAGCAGCTTAGTCGCGCCCGGGGAGCTGTTTTTT	CASSLVAPGELFF
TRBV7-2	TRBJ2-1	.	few	TGTGCCAGCAGCTTACTCCAGTCCTATGAGCAGTTCTTC	CASSLLQSYEQFF
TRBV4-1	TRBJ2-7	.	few	TGCGCCAGCAGCCAACTCGCGAATTACGAGCAGTACTTC	CASSQLANYEQYF
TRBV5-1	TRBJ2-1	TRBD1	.	TGCGCCAGCAGCTTGGACTGGGGACAGGGTGTCAGTGAGCAGTTCTTC	CASSLDWGQGVSEQFF
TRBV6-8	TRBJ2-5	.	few	TGTGCCATCAGTGGGGAATCTAGGTCTCGGTCGGAGACCCAGTACTTC	CAISGESRSRSETQYF
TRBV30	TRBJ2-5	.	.	TGTGCCTGGAGTCCTCTCGACTACGGGGCCCAGTACTTC	CAWSPLDYGAQYF
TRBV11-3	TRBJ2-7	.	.	TGTGCCAGCAGCTCGATAGGTACGGGGTACGAGCAGTACTTC	CASSSIGTGYEQYF
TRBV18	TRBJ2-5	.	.	TGTGCCAGCTCACCCAGGAAAGAGACCCAGTACTTC	CASSPRKETQYF
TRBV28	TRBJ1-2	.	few	TGTGCCATCAGGCCTCCGACGGGATTTTATGGCTACACCTTC	CAIRPPTGFYGYTF
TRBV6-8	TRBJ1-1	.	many	TGTGCCACCGTGGGGGATAACACTGAAGCTTTCTTT	CATVGDNTEAFF
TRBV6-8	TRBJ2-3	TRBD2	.	TGTGCCAGCAGTTACCGACGGACTAGCGGGAGCCGTACGACGCAGTATTTT	CASSYRRTSGSRTTQYF
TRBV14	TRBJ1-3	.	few	TGTGCCAGCAGCCAGGGAAGGTCGAACTCTGGAAACACCATATATTTT	CASSQGRSNSGNTIYF
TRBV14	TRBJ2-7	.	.	TGTGCCAGCAGCGGGCCGGGAACATACTACGAGCAGTACTTC	CASSGPGTYYEQYF
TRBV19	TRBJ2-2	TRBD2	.	TGTGCCAGTAGGGATAGCGGGAGGGAGGCCGGGGAGCTGTTTTTT	CASRDSGREAGELFF
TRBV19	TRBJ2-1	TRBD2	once	TGTGCCAGTAGTAGGCGGACTAGCGGGAAAAACAATGAGCAGTTCTTC	CASSRRTSGKNNEQFF
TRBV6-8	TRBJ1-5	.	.	TGTGCCAGCAGTTACTCATCTCGAGGTCAGCCCCAGCATTTT	CASSYSSRGQPQHF
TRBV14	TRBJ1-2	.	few	TGTGCCAGCAGCCAACAGGGGACGTATGGCTACACCTTC	CASSQQGTYGYTF
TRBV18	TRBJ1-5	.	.	TGTGCCAGCTCACCAGGGTACCTCAATCAGCCCCAGCATTTT	CASSPGYLNQPQHF
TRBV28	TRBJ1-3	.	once	TGTGCCAGCAGTTTTAGGTACAGGTACTCTGGAAACACCATATATTTT	CASSFRYRYSGNTIYF
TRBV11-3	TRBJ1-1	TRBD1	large	TGTGCCAGCAGCTGGGAAGACAGGGGGTTGGACACTGAAGCTTTCTTT	CASSWEDRGLDTEAFF
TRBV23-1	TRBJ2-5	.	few	TGCGCCAGCAGCTCCAACCTCCAAGAGACCCAGTACTTC	CASSSNLQETQYF
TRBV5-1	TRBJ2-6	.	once	TGCGCCAGCAGCCCTACGACAGGTATGACTGCTGGGGCCAACGTCCTGACTTTC	CASSPTTGMTAGANVLTF
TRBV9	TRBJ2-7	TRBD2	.	TGTGCCAGCAGCGTTAGCGGGGGTCTTTCCTACGAGCAGTACTTC	CASSVSGGLSYEQYF
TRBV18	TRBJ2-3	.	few	TGTGCCAGCTCACCGGGGACGGATACGCAGTATTTT	CASSPGTDTQYF
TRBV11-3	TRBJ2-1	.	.	TGTGCCAGCAGCTTAGATCCGAGCTCCTACAATGAGCAGTTCTTC	CASSLDPSSYNEQFF
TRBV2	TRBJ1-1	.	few	TGTGCCAGCAGTGCCCAAATCACAGGGTTGAGGACTGAAGCTTTCTTT	CASSAQITGLRTEAFF
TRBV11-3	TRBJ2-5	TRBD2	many	TGTGCCAGCAGCCTGACCGGGACTAGCGGGAGAGAGACCCAGTACTTC	CASSLTGTSGRETQYF
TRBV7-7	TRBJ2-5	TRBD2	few	TGTGCCAGCAGTCTAGCGGGGGGGCCACTTTCTCGTGAGACCCAGTACTTC	CASSLAGGPLSRETQYF
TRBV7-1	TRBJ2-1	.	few	TGTGCCAGCAGCCTAAGACTAGACAATGAGCAGTTCTTC	CASSLRLDNEQFF
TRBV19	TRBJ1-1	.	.	TGTGCCAGTAGTCCCCCTCGGGTACAGTTGAACACTGAAGCTTTCTTT	CASSPPRVQLNTEAFF
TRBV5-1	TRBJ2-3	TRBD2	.	TGCGCCAGCCGGACTAGCGGGGGGCGGGATACGCAGTATTTT	CASRTSGGRDTQYF
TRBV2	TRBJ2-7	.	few	TGTGCCAGCAGTGAAGGTGGGGCCGAGCAGTACTTC	CASSEGGAEQYF
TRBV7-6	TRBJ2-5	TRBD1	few	TGTGCCAGCAGCGCGGGACAGGGTGAGGAGACCCAGTACTTC	CASSAGQGEETQYF
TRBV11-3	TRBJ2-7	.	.	TGTGCCAGCAGCTTTTCCCCGACAGTAAGCTCCTACGAGCAGTACTTC	CASSFSPTVSSYEQYF